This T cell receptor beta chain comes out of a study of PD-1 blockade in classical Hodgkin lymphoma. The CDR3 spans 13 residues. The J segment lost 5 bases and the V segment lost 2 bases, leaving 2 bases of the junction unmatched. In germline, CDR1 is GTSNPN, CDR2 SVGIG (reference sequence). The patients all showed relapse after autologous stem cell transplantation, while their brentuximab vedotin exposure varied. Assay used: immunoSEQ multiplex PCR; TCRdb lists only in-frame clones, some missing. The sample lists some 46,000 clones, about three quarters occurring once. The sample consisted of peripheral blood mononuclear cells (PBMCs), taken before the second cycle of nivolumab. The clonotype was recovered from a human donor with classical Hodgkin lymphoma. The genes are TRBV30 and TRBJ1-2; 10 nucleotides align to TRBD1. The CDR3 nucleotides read TGTGCCTGGAGTACGGGACAGGGGTATGGCTACACCTTC. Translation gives CAWSTGQGYGYTF.